This T cell receptor beta chain was captured in a study of shared clonotypes between healthy human individuals. The table came from immunoSEQ multiplex PCR; TCRdb's copy has only in-frame clones and leaves some out. The table has some 700,000 clones, less than 95% seen once. This clone was observed a handful of times. The receptor was isolated from a man between 18 and 29 years old in good health. Some clones in this sample may be carry-over from other donors' samples. Sequencing input: memory CD8+ T cells from PBMCs. Sample subset: CD45RO+ cells pooled with CCR7-negative TemRA cells.

CDR3 amino acids: CASSQNRGLRTEAFF. The CDR3 nucleotides read TGTGCCAGCAGCCAGAACAGGGGCCTGAGGACTGAAGCTTTCTTT. The V call is TRBV27, the J call TRBJ1-1, with TRBD1 identical over 7 bases. Germline CDR1 MNHEY, CDR2 SMNVEV (reference sequence). This CDR3 contains 15 residues. V trimming: 6 bases; J trimming: 5 bases; junction bases outside the gene matches: 12.